This TCR beta chain comes out of a study of T cells in localized non-small cell lung cancer. Assay: immunoSEQ multiplex PCR; the TCRdb copy retains only in-frame clones and omits some. The repertoire holds tens of thousands of clones, with approximately 90% as singletons. The germline CDR1 and CDR2 sequences are SQVTM and ANQGSEA. CDR3 size: 15 residues. Trimming shortened V by 4 bases and J by 2 bases, and 16 bases separated the two germline ends. The starting material was peripheral blood, obtained before any cancer treatment. The receptor's source is a man between 40 and 70 years old with stage I lung adenocarcinoma. The rearrangement links TRBV29-1 to TRBJ2-3; TRBD2 is a possible D gene (6 bases). In DNA form, the CDR3 reads TGCAGCGTTGGGAGGGACCTCCTCTCCACAGATACGCAGTATTTT. This encodes CSVGRDLLSTDTQYF.